Listed below are T cell receptor beta chains from one sample, sequenced in a study of graft-versus-host responses after intestinal transplantation. Using immunoSEQ multiplex PCR, the repertoire was profiled, and TCRdb retains in-frame clones only, with some absent. This sample yields 40,000 or so clones, of which more than 90% are seen a single time; around 0.22% belongs to the top ten. Antigens of these TCRs are unknown. The source was unstimulated CD8+ T cells sorted from spleen or lymph node cells, collected before transplant. Source of these receptors: a human donor who was the organ donor for an intestinal transplant. CDR3s include the opening cysteine and the closing phenylalanine or tryptophan. Each record gives: D gene, V gene, J gene, clone size, CDR3 DNA, CDR3 protein. The D gene is left open where the match is weak. Clone size is stated in some rows and not others, as once, few, many or a class when expanded.

TRBD2,TRBV6-1,TRBJ2-1,NA,TGTGCCAGCAGTGTAACTAGCGGGGGGGAAAATAATGAGCAGTTCTTC,CASSVTSGGENNEQFF
TRBD1,TRBV7-9,TRBJ2-7,NA,TGTGCCAGCATCCCACCGGGGACAGAAGCATGGATTTACGAGCAGTACTTC,CASIPPGTEAWIYEQYF
TRBD2,TRBV5-4,TRBJ2-7,NA,TGTGCCAGCAGCCCAAAGGGACTAGCGGGCGCCGAGCAGTACTTC,CASSPKGLAGAEQYF
TRBD1,TRBV29-1,TRBJ2-3,NA,TGCAGCATACCGGGACAGAACACAGATACGCAGTATTTT,CSIPGQNTDTQYF
TRBD2,TRBV7-9,TRBJ2-5,NA,TGTGCCAGCAGCTCGGTATTAGCGGGGGGCCAAGAGACCCAGTACTTC,CASSSVLAGGQETQYF
NA,TRBV28,TRBJ1-3,NA,TGTGCCACCGGGGGAAACACCATATATTTT,CATGGNTIYF
NA,TRBV7-6,TRBJ2-1,NA,TGTGCCAGCAGCTTATTTCCATCCCGGAGCTCCTACAATGAGCAGTTCTTC,CASSLFPSRSSYNEQFF
NA,TRBV6-5,TRBJ2-7,NA,TGTGCCAGCAGCCAGGGAGGAACCTACGAGCAGTACTTC,CASSQGGTYEQYF
NA,TRBV15,TRBJ2-2,NA,TGTGCCACCAGCAGTCCAGTCACCGGGGAGCTGTTTTTT,CATSSPVTGELFF
NA,TRBV18,TRBJ2-7,once,TGTGCCAGCTCACCATCGCCGGGAGACGGTGGCGACGAGCAGTACTTC,CASSPSPGDGGDEQYF
NA,TRBV4-1,TRBJ2-1,NA,TGCGCCAGCAGCCCCCCGACTGGGTACAATGAGCAGTTCTTC,CASSPPTGYNEQFF
TRBD2,TRBV5-1,TRBJ2-1,NA,TGCGCCAGCAGCTTGGGGGGGGCTGAGGCTAGCGGGGGTCGGAATGAGCAGTTCTTC,CASSLGGAEASGGRNEQFF
NA,TRBV7-8,TRBJ1-5,NA,TGTGCCAGCAGCTTAGATTGGGGGGTTCAGCCCCAGCATTTT,CASSLDWGVQPQHF
TRBD1,TRBV28,TRBJ1-3,NA,TGTGCCAGCAGTTTATCAAAGGGGGCGGGATCTGGAAACACCATATATTTT,CASSLSKGAGSGNTIYF
NA,TRBV5-1,TRBJ2-7,NA,TGCGCCAGCAGGGAGACACCAGGGGTCACCTACGAGCAGTACTTC,CASRETPGVTYEQYF
TRBD2,TRBV27,TRBJ2-5,NA,TGTGCCAGCAGTTCCCGACTAGCGGGGGGGCTTGAGGAGACCCAGTACTTC,CASSSRLAGGLEETQYF
TRBD2,TRBV28,TRBJ2-3,NA,TGTGCCAGCAGTTGGACTAGCGGGGGGGCAGATACGCAGTATTTT,CASSWTSGGADTQYF
NA,TRBV30,TRBJ2-1,NA,TGTGCCTCGTTAGGGATTTACAATGAGCAGTTCTTC,CASLGIYNEQFF
TRBD2,TRBV30,TRBJ2-1,NA,TGTGCCTGGAGTGTACTAGCGGGGGGCTCCTACAATGAGCAGTTCTTC,CAWSVLAGGSYNEQFF
TRBD1,TRBV27,TRBJ1-1,NA,TGTGCCAGCAGTTTATCGGGACAGGGGCTGGGTAACACTGAAGCTTTCTTT,CASSLSGQGLGNTEAFF
NA,TRBV6-5,TRBJ1-2,NA,TGTGCCAGCAGTTACGCAGGCCTCTATGGCTACACCTTC,CASSYAGLYGYTF
TRBD1,TRBV4-2,TRBJ1-2,NA,TGTGCCAGCAGCCAAGAGGGGACAGGATCCGATCTATATGGCTACACCTTC,CASSQEGTGSDLYGYTF
NA,TRBV6-5,TRBJ2-7,NA,TGTGCCAGCAGTTATATTCACAGTACCTACGAGCAGTACTTC,CASSYIHSTYEQYF
NA,TRBV9,TRBJ2-1,NA,TGTGCCAGCAGCGTAGCTGGGGTGGAGCAGTTCTTC,CASSVAGVEQFF
NA,TRBV4-3,TRBJ2-1,NA,TGCGCCAGCAGCCAAGATTGGGACTCAAGGGATGAGCAGTTCTTC,CASSQDWDSRDEQFF
NA,TRBV9,TRBJ1-1,NA,TGTGCCAGCAGCGTAGAGGGGCAGGGCGAAGCTTTCTTT,CASSVEGQGEAFF
NA,TRBV6-6,TRBJ2-1,NA,TGTGCCAGCCGAGAGGCGAGCTCCTACAATGAGCAGTTCTTC,CASREASSYNEQFF
NA,TRBV4-3,TRBJ1-2,NA,TGCGCCAGCAGCCAAGATATCCAGGGGTCGGGTGGCTACACCTTC,CASSQDIQGSGGYTF
NA,TRBV4-1,TRBJ1-1,NA,TGCGCCAGCAGCCAAGAAGGCGTGCGGGCCCAGGGCCATCAGGTAGAAGCTTTCTTT,CASSQEGVRAQGHQVEAFF
NA,TRBV4-3,TRBJ1-1,NA,TGCGCCAGCAGCCAAGATCCCCCCCCGGGGGACACTGAAGCTTTCTTT,CASSQDPPPGDTEAFF
NA,TRBV5-8,TRBJ2-7,NA,TGTGCCAGCAGCCAAGAAACGGGCTCCTGCGAGCAGTACTTC,CASSQETGSCEQYF
NA,TRBV28,TRBJ1-4,NA,TGTGCCAGCAGTTTATGGTGGAGGGACGCAACTAATGAAAAACTGTTTTTT,CASSLWWRDATNEKLFF
TRBD1,TRBV7-2,TRBJ1-2,NA,TGTGCCAGCAGCTTACCCGGGACAGAGATAAACTATGGCTACACCTTC,CASSLPGTEINYGYTF
TRBD1,TRBV7-3,TRBJ2-7,NA,TGTGCCAGCAGCTTCCAGACTCCGAGACAGGGGTTCTACGAGCAGTACTTC,CASSFQTPRQGFYEQYF
NA,TRBV29-1,TRBJ1-1,once,TGCAGCTCTGAAGGGGATTTCGACACTGAAGCTTTCTTT,CSSEGDFDTEAFF
TRBD1,TRBV5-6,TRBJ2-7,NA,TGTGCCAGCAGCCCCGGGACAGGGGGGCCCTACGAGCAGTACTTC,CASSPGTGGPYEQYF
NA,TRBV9,TRBJ2-3,NA,TGTGCCAGCAGCGTAGCCGTAGCGCACCCCACAGATACGCAGTATTTT,CASSVAVAHPTDTQYF
NA,TRBV5-4,TRBJ1-1,NA,TGTGCCAGCAGTTTCGGGGGGACTGAAGCTTTCTTT,CASSFGGTEAFF
NA,TRBV29-1,TRBJ1-4,once,TGCAGCGTTGTGGGTGAAAAACTGTTTTTT,CSVVGEKLFF
TRBD1,TRBV28,TRBJ2-1,NA,TGTGCCAGCAGTTTCGGGACAGGAGGGGCTGAGCAGTTCTTC,CASSFGTGGAEQFF
NA,TRBV29-1,TRBJ2-3,NA,TGCAGCGTTGAATCGGGGGCGGATGGCACAGATACGCAGTATTTT,CSVESGADGTDTQYF